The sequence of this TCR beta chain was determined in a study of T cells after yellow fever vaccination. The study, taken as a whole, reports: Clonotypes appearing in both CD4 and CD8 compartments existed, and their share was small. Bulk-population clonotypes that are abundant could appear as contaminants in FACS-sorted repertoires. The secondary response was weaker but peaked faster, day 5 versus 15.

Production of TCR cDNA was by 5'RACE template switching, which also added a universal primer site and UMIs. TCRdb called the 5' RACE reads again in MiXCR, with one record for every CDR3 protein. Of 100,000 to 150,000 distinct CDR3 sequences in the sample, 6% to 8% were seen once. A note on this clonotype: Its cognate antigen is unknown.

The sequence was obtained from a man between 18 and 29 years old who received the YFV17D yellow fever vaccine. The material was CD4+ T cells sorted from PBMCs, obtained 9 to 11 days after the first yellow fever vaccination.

The CDR3 here is CASRGTAGATDTQYF. The CDR3 region has the DNA TGCGCCAGCAGAGGGACAGCGGGGGCAACAGATACGCAGTATTTT. This chain uses TRBV5-1 with TRBJ2-3; tentatively, D is TRBD2 (8 bases). The V end was cut by 5 bases, the J end by 3 bases, with 16 bases between. CDR3 length equals 15 residues. CDR1 and CDR2 (germline): SGHRS, YFSETQ.